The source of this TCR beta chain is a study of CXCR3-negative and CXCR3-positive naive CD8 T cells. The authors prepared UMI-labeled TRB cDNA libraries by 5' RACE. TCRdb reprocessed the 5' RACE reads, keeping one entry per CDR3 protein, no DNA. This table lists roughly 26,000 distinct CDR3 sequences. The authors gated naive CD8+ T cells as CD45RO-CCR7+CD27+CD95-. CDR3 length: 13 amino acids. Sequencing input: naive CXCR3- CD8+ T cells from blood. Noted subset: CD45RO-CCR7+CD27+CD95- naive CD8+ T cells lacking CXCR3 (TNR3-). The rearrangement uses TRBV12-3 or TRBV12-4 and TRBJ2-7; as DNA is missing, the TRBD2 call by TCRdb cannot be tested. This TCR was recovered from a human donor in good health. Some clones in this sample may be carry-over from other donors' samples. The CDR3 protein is CASSLGTSYEQYF.